This TCR beta chain was captured by sequencing in a study of beta chain features in type 1 diabetes (dated by TCRdb to between 2017 and 2018). For the wider study: Mean age, gender distribution, total cell number and subset yield did not differ between patients and healthy donors. Across all samples, almost 110 million sorted cells were examined, and cell number per subset correlated strongly with RNA yield. In the study, recently diagnosed type 1 diabetes patients and matched healthy donors were compared on the TCRB repertoires of their sorted circulating CD4+ T cell subsets. Regulatory and stem cell-like memory subsets were obtained from only 8 patients and roughly eight healthy donors, while naive and central memory subsets were obtained from all 30 or so donors. Paper-wide results and their limitations: Because the HLA sub-analyses included only small numbers of individuals, any influence of HLA type on TCRB rearrangement was left unresolved. Patients with type 1 diabetes made fewer insertions and deleted more nucleotides at VDJ recombination sites, implying thymic rearrangement abnormalities. A moderate but significant shortening of TCRB CDR3 length was observed in type 1 diabetes patients in all four CD4+ subsets. Sequencing cDNA rather than genomic DNA could over-represent highly expressing activated cells, although activation and CD3 levels did not differ between groups. PCR might favor shorter templates, but patient and control samples were amplified and corrected together, so any skew would affect both groups equally. The naive, central memory and regulatory TCRB repertoires appeared to resemble one another more closely among patients than among healthy donors.

Of note for this clone: This receptor's antigen is unknown. Base quality data are lacking; no much larger clone is found one base away.

Each donor gave one peripheral blood draw, averaging roughly 0.11 L, which was collected into heparinised tubes. Naive, central memory, regulatory and stem cell-like memory CD4+ T cells were sorted on a BD FACSAria II using a panel including CD45RO, CCR7, CD25, CD127, CD95 and CD27. A purity above 95% was achieved for all sorted populations. PBMCs were separated immediately by Lymphoprep density gradient centrifugation and were stained directly, without being cultured. So that batch effects would be minimized, each experiment stained and sorted samples in pairs, pairing one healthy donor with one patient. The entire isolated RNA was reverse transcribed using the High Capacity cDNA Reverse Transcription Kit, and thus expressed TCRB transcripts were sequenced. Deep immunoSEQ sequencing was performed on naive, central memory and regulatory T cell samples, with an average of around 3.5 million total reads per sample. Sorted cells were lysed in RLT buffer and RNA was extracted with DNase-treated RNeasy Micro or Mini kits, depending on cell number. To prevent cross-contamination, every cell subset was processed on its own, while patient and healthy donor samples were processed together. TCRB sequences were amplified from cDNA with the immunoSEQ multiplex PCR, producing 87-bp fragments spanning the CDR3 region. Sequencing of the amplicons was performed on the Illumina HiSeq platform. In the authors' own workflow: PCR bias was corrected computationally using synthetic template baselines, and reads within Hamming distance 2 were collapsed, with unmergeable singletons discarded. By aligning reads against IMGT, V, D and J genes, CDR3 length, and insertions or deletions at six rearrangement sites were assigned. Within each subset, clonotype counts were normalized to the number of sorted cells before true diversity and Gini coefficients were calculated with the tcR R package. The overlap coefficient, calculated on TCRB nucleotide sequences, was used to measure repertoire sharing. As a proxy for the pre-selection repertoire, out-of-frame TCRB sequences from naive cells were analyzed. The source is immuneACCESS, and TCRdb retained only in-frame sequences with V and J called. Part of the clones is not carried over; for the studies checked, unresolved V genes explain less than half of this, and the remainder is unexplained. That table supplies the V and J calls and clone size; D and trimming were determined from the DNA. For this sample the table gives 680,000 or so clones, of which roughly a sixth were detected only once. The ten largest clonotypes hold about 0.097% of the sample.

V lost 1 base and J lost 4 bases; the stretch between them is 11 bases long. CDR1 SGHAT and CDR2 FQNNGV are derived from the germline V gene. From the cysteine through the phenylalanine, the CDR3 covers 15 amino acids. Of the read, only the CDR3 DNA is kept; its 45 bases are in frame from base 1. The sequenced material came from naive CD4+ T cells from blood. The cell subset or site label of this sample denotes: true naive CD4+ T cells. The V gene is TRBV11-2 and the J gene is TRBJ1-5, with the D gene uncertain. This receptor was taken from a man between 18 and 29 years old in good health. The DNA reads TGTGCCAGCAGCTTAGCTCAAGGGCGAAATCAGCCCCAGCATTTT. The resulting protein is CASSLAQGRNQPQHF.